This entry lists 21 T cell receptor beta chains sequenced from one sample in a study of T cell responses to AZD1222 COVID-19 vaccine. Sequenced by immunoSEQ multiplex PCR; TCRdb stores in-frame clones only, minus some. Of roughly 150,000 clones listed, roughly 88% are singletons. This material consisted of peripheral blood, taken on day 0 of MenACWY control vaccination. The receptor set was obtained from an adult in good health.

This clone was observed a few times. V usage is TRBV5-1 and J usage is TRBJ2-3; D is perhaps TRBD1 (6 bases). Trimming stripped 3 bases from V and 2 bases from J, with 16 bases between. The CDR3 length is 16 residues. Germline V CDR1 and CDR2: SGHRS, YFSETQ. CDR3 in DNA: TGCGCCAGCAGCTGGGGCCTCCGGGACACCACAGATACGCAGTATTTT. Translating it yields CASSWGLRDTTDTQYF.

The chain combines TRBV7-9 with TRBJ1-1; D is undetermined. Germline lookup yields CDR1 SEHNR and CDR2 FQNEAQ (reference sequence). The CDR3 extends over 13 amino acids. Between the trimmed V and J ends, which lost 3 bases and 7 bases, there was a span of 12 bases. The CDR3 sequence: CASSFFSGNEAFF. DNA for the CDR3: TGTGCCAGCAGCTTTTTTAGCGGTAATGAAGCTTTCTTT.

The rearrangement links TRBV5-6 to TRBJ2-1; possible D gene TRBD2, 6 bases. CDR1 SGHDT and CDR2 YYEEEE come from the germline V gene. The CDR3 has 16 amino acids. V lost 3 bases and J 5 bases, leaving 18 bases between the germline ends. CDR3 sequence reads: CASSSNYGTYNNEQFF. The CDR3, as DNA: TGTGCCAGCAGCTCAAATTACGGGACTTACAACAATGAGCAGTTCTTC.

The chain is built from TRBV3-1 (or the pseudogene TRBV3-2) and TRBJ2-7; 11 nucleotides align to TRBD2. The V gene end was trimmed by 3 bases and the J gene end by 3 bases; junction bases not matched to a gene: 1. The CDR3 contains 14 residues. Per germline, CDR1 LGHDT and CDR2 YNNKEL (reference sequence). This CDR3 is CASSHLAGGYEQYF. Here the CDR3 DNA reads TGTGCCAGCAGCCACCTAGCGGGGGGCTACGAGCAGTACTTC.

V usage is TRBV7-9 and J usage is TRBJ2-2, with D maybe TRBD1 (6 bases). Trimming shortened V by 5 bases and J by 1 base, and 11 bases separated the two germline ends. The CDR3 has 15 amino acids. Germline CDR1 is SEHNR and CDR2 is FQNEAQ (reference sequence). Here the CDR3 DNA reads TGTGCCAGCAGCCGACAGGTCCTGAACACCGGGGAGCTGTTTTTT. Its translation: CASSRQVLNTGELFF.

This chain connects TRBV5-4 to TRBJ2-2; D not resolved. Trimming took off 5 bases at V and 4 bases at J, with 12 bases between the two ends. Germline V gene lookup returns CDR1 SGHNT and CDR2 YYREEE (reference sequence). CDR3 length equals 14 residues. CDR3 nucleotides: TGTGCCAGCAGACTCACTATCTCCACCGGGGAGCTGTTTTTT. Amino acid sequence: CASRLTISTGELFF.

The rearrangement uses TRBV28 and TRBJ2-1; D unclear. Deletions cut 8 bases from V and 5 bases from J, with 19 bases between. The CDR3 is 15 amino acids. The germline V gene encodes CDR1 MDHEN and CDR2 SYDVKM. The CDR3 region is CASADGHPSNNEQFF. DNA for the CDR3: TGTGCCAGCGCCGACGGGCATCCGAGCAACAATGAGCAGTTCTTC. The entire variable domain, with the rest obtained from reference TRBV28 and TRBJ2-1, is as follows: DVKVTQSSRYLVKRTGEKVFLECVQDMDHENMFWYRQDPGLGLRLIYFSYDVKMKEKGDIPEGYSVSREKKERFSLILESASTNQTSMYLCASADGHPSNNEQFFGPGTRLTVL.

V and J are TRBV5-1 and TRBJ2-2; D is undetermined. This CDR3 has 14 amino acids. V was trimmed by 7 bases and J by 4 bases, leaving 14 bases between them. Germline V lookup: CDR1 SGHRS, CDR2 YFSETQ. CDR3 residues: CASQLEGFTGELFF. The CDR3 DNA sequence: TGCGCCAGCCAGCTCGAAGGTTTCACCGGGGAGCTGTTTTTT.

The V gene is TRBV2, the J gene TRBJ2-7, with D maybe TRBD1 (7 bases). V gave up 1 base and J gave up 3 bases, with 13 bases separating them. The V gene's germline CDR1 is SNHLY and CDR2 FYNNEI. CDR3 length: 15 residues. CDR3 region: CASSEGQGLDYEQYF. The CDR3 DNA reads as TGTGCCAGCAGTGAAGGACAGGGACTCGACTACGAGCAGTACTTC. Drawing the rest from reference TRBV2 and TRBJ2-7, the complete variable domain is EPEVTQTPSHQVTQMGQEVILRCVPISNHLYFYWYRQILGQKVEFLVSFYNNEISEKSEIFDDQFSVERPDGSNFTLKIRSTKLEDSAMYFCASSEGQGLDYEQYFGPGTRLTVT.

The gene calls are TRBV18 and TRBJ1-1; possibly TRBD1 for D (6 bases). Germline values: CDR1 KGHSH, CDR2 LQKENI. V lost 7 bases to trimming and J lost 2 bases, with 11 bases between them. The CDR3 has 13 residues. The CDR3 nucleotides read TGTGCCAGCTTCCAGGGGCGCAACACTGAAGCTTTCTTT. Protein: CASFQGRNTEAFF. The whole variable domain, filled in from reference TRBV18 and TRBJ1-1, reads NAGVMQNPRHLVRRRGQEARLRCSPMKGHSHVYWYRQLPEEGLKFMVYLQKENIIDESGMPKERFSAEFPKEGPSILRIQQVVRGDSAAYFCASFQGRNTEAFFGQGTRLTVV.

J is TRBJ1-2 and V is TRBV7-3; 9 positions agree with TRBD1. The V segment lost 4 bases and the J segment 8 bases; nucleotides outside the gene matches: 5. Germline V CDR1 and CDR2: SGHTA, FQGTGA. This CDR3 comprises 13 residues. Here the CDR3 reads CASSSGTGRGYTF. Written as DNA, the CDR3 is TGTGCCAGCAGCTCCGGGACAGGGCGGGGCTACACCTTC.

V gene TRBV3-1 (or the pseudogene TRBV3-2) combines with J gene TRBJ2-1, with 11 bases matching TRBD2. Trimming took 7 bases from V and 2 from J; bases not matched to a gene: 1. In germline, CDR1 is LGHDT, CDR2 YNNKEL (reference sequence). The CDR3 contains 14 residues. CDR3 amino acids: CASKLAGAYNEQFF. The CDR3 nucleotides are TGTGCCAGCAAACTAGCGGGGGCCTACAATGAGCAGTTCTTC.

The genes are TRBV7-2 and TRBJ1-1; D uncertain. CDR1 is SGHTA, CDR2 FQGNSA, per germline. V gave up 1 base and J gave up 1 base, with 10 bases separating them. The CDR3 runs to 15 residues. The CDR3, as DNA: TGTGCCAGCAGCTTAGGAGGACTGACGAACACTGAAGCTTTCTTT. Its protein is CASSLGGLTNTEAFF.

The chain combines TRBV7-3 with TRBJ1-1; D unresolved. Per the germline V gene, CDR1 is SGHTA and CDR2 is FQGTGA. V gave up 5 bases and J gave up 4 bases, with 14 bases separating them. CDR3 length: 14 residues. CDR3: CASSPTLQTTEAFF. The CDR3 coding sequence is TGTGCCAGCAGCCCTACCTTACAAACCACTGAAGCTTTCTTT. The variable domain in full, completed from reference TRBV7-3 and TRBJ1-1, reads GAGVSQTPSNKVTEKGKYVELRCDPISGHTALYWYRQSLGQGPEFLIYFQGTGAADDSGLPNDRFFAVRPEGSVSTLKIQRTERGDSAVYLCASSPTLQTTEAFFGQGTRLTVV.

This clone was seen only once. The V gene is TRBV10-3, the J gene TRBJ2-5, with 8 bases aligning to TRBD2. J was trimmed by 0 bases and V by 6 bases; bases with no gene match: 3. CDR3 length: 14 residues. The germline V gene has CDR1 ENHRY and CDR2 SYGVKD. CDR3 in amino acids: CAISPGGDQETQYF. The CDR3 DNA is TGTGCCATCAGCCCCGGGGGGGACCAAGAGACCCAGTACTTC.

The chain links TRBV7-9 to TRBJ2-7; D is possibly TRBD2 (5 bases). Per the germline V gene, CDR1 is SEHNR and CDR2 is FQNEAQ (reference sequence). The CDR3 contains 15 residues. V lost 1 base and J 5 bases, leaving 15 bases between the germline ends. The CDR3 DNA follows: TGTGCCAGCAGCTTAGTTCGACTCTCGGGGAACGAGCAGTACTTC. Its protein is CASSLVRLSGNEQYF.

This clone was detected only a few times. For the CDR3, the DNA is TGTGCCAGCAGCCAAGAAGGGCCTAACTATGGCTACACCTTC. Its translation is CASSQEGPNYGYTF. The V call is TRBV14, the J call TRBJ1-2; D is uncertain. This CDR3 has 14 amino acids. Germline V lookup: CDR1 SGHDN, CDR2 FVKESK. Trimming took 0 bases from V and 0 from J, leaving 5 bases between them.

The chain employs TRBV18 and TRBJ1-4, with a possible D match to TRBD1 (5 bases). V lost 3 bases, J lost 8 bases, and 13 bases lay in between. The CDR3 sequence is 14 residues long. CDR1 is KGHSH and CDR2 is LQKENI in the germline V gene. CDR3 nucleotide sequence: TGTGCCAGCTCACCGACGGGTCAGGGAGAAAAACTGTTTTTT. It yields the protein CASSPTGQGEKLFF.

The CDR3 is CASSISPGTASYEQYF. The DNA for the CDR3 is TGTGCCAGCAGCATATCCCCCGGGACCGCGTCCTACGAGCAGTACTTC. The gene calls are TRBV27 and TRBJ2-7; D may match TRBD1 or TRBD2 (5 bases each). The CDR3 has 16 residues. The germline V and J ends were trimmed by 6 bases and 1 base, with 19 bases remaining between them. CDR1 is MNHEY, CDR2 SMNVEV, per germline (reference sequence).

In this sample, this clone turned up a few times. The V gene is TRBV6-5, the J gene TRBJ2-7; D gene uncertain. V was trimmed by 6 bases and J by 1 base, leaving 13 bases between them. Germline V gene lookup returns CDR1 MNHEY and CDR2 SVGAGI. The CDR3 has 14 residues. CDR3: CASRLEVRSYEQYF. The DNA of the CDR3 is TGTGCCAGCAGATTAGAGGTCAGGTCCTACGAGCAGTACTTC.

The rearrangement uses TRBV19 and TRBJ2-7, with 7 bases aligning to TRBD1. Germline CDR1 LNHDA, CDR2 SQIVND (reference sequence). V dropped 9 bases and J dropped 4; count of bases not matched to a gene: 9. CDR3 length equals 13 residues. CDR3 nucleotide sequence: TGTGCCAGCGCGACAGGGCTTGGGTACGAGCAGTACTTC. Protein product: CASATGLGYEQYF.